Sequencing of this T cell receptor (beta chain) was carried out in a study of beta chain features in type 1 diabetes (dated by TCRdb to the late 2010s). Regarding the research as a whole: Mean age, gender distribution, total cell number and subset yield did not differ between patients and healthy donors. Regulatory and stem cell-like memory subsets were isolated from only 8 patients and roughly eight healthy donors, whereas naive and central memory subsets came from all 28 donors. The study compared the TCRB repertoires of sorted circulating CD4+ T cell subsets in recently diagnosed type 1 diabetes patients with those in matched healthy donors. A total of some 110 million sorted cells were examined across all samples, and the number of cells per subset was strongly correlated with RNA yield.

The entire isolated RNA was reverse transcribed using the High Capacity cDNA Reverse Transcription Kit, and thus expressed TCRB transcripts were sequenced. Deep immunoSEQ sequencing was applied to naive, central memory and regulatory T cell samples, giving an average of about 3.8 million total reads per sample. Sorted cells were lysed in RLT buffer, and RNA was extracted using DNase-treated RNeasy Micro or Mini kits according to cell number. To prevent cross-contamination, each cell subset was processed individually, whereas patient and healthy donor samples were processed jointly. The immunoSEQ multiplex PCR was used to amplify TCRB sequences from cDNA, yielding 87-bp fragments that span the CDR3 region. Amplicons were sequenced on the Illumina HiSeq platform. The original pipeline was this. Synthetic template baselines were used to correct PCR bias computationally, reads within Hamming distance 2 were collapsed together, and singletons that could not be merged were discarded. By aligning reads against IMGT, V, D and J genes, CDR3 length, and insertions or deletions at six rearrangement sites were assigned. Clonotype counts were normalized to sorted cell number within each subset before computing true diversity and Gini coefficients with the tcR R package. The overlap coefficient, calculated on TCRB nucleotide sequences, was used to quantify repertoire sharing. Out-of-frame TCRB sequences from naive cells were analyzed to stand in for the pre-selection repertoire. The table was pulled from immuneACCESS by TCRdb, which kept in-frame rearrangements only. Such tables lose some clones; where checked, under half of the loss comes from unresolved V genes, and the rest has no known cause. That table is the source of V, J and clone size, and D and trimming were worked out from the DNA. The sample data list about 400,000 clones, and around an eighth of these were observed just once. More than 0.015% of the sample comes from the top ten.

Germline trimming amounts to 5 bases on V and 5 bases on J, with 15 as the count of junction bases outside the gene matches. From the cysteine up to the phenylalanine, the CDR3 has a length of 18 residues. Just the 54-base CDR3 DNA is kept, in frame starting at base 1. The germline V gene yields SGHTA for CDR1 and FQGTGA for CDR2. From each donor, a single peripheral blood sample of around 120 mL on average was drawn into heparinised tubes. A BD FACSAria II was used to sort naive, central memory, regulatory and stem cell-like memory CD4+ T cells with a panel that included CD45RO, CCR7, CD25, CD127, CD95 and CD27. A purity above 95% was achieved for all sorted populations. Right away, PBMCs were isolated by Lymphoprep density gradient centrifugation and were stained directly, with no culture step. So that batch effects would be minimized, each experiment stained and sorted samples in pairs, pairing one healthy donor with one patient.

Study-level results and caveats: Only small numbers of individuals were included in the HLA sub-analyses, which left unresolved whether HLA type had any influence on TCRB rearrangement. Naive, central memory and regulatory TCRB repertoires appeared more similar among patients than among healthy donors. PCR might favor shorter templates, but patient and control samples were amplified and corrected together, so any skew would affect both groups equally. Because cDNA was sequenced instead of genomic DNA, activated cells with high expression could be over-represented, although the groups did not differ in activation or CD3 levels. At VDJ recombination sites, type 1 diabetes patients had fewer insertions and more deleted nucleotides, which implies abnormalities in thymic rearrangement. Type 1 diabetes patients showed a moderate but significant shortening of TCRB CDR3 length in all four CD4+ subsets.

This clone was seen only a few times. This clone's antigen is unknown. Base qualities are not at hand, and no much larger clone is one base apart. This receptor was identified in a man aged 18 to 29 in good health. Material: naive CD4+ T cells from blood. The cell subset or site label corresponds to: true naive CD4+ T cells. In this chain, TRBV7-3 is recombined with TRBJ2-2, with TRBD1 identical over 9 junction bases. CDR3 reads: CASSPRGQGTGSTGELFF. The bases are TGTGCCAGCAGCCCAAGGGGACAGGGAACTGGATCTACCGGGGAGCTGTTTTTT. Extended through the reference TRBV7-3 and TRBJ2-2 proteins, this CDR3 yields the full variable domain: GAGVSQTPSNKVTEKGKYVELRCDPISGHTALYWYRQSLGQGPEFLIYFQGTGAADDSGLPNDRFFAVRPEGSVSTLKIQRTERGDSAVYLCASSPRGQGTGSTGELFFGEGSRLTVL.